This TCR beta chain comes out of a study of blood T cells in healthy people across ages. General study points: Among T cells, TCR beta diversity per million cells dropped roughly linearly as age rose. The authors considered diversity estimates from one million T cells to be underestimates.

The donors, all healthy, were Caucasians living in Russia, aged roughly 6 to 100. The authors extracted at least 5 micrograms of total RNA per sample. On this clonotype itself: Its antigen remains unidentified.

A second about 7 to 11 cycle PCR used barcoded and J-beta primers. TCRdb reprocessed the 5' RACE reads via MiXCR and lists one record per CDR3 protein. Of under 850,000 distinct CDR3 sequences listed, about 34% are singletons. This CDR3 is built from 15 residues. Germline values: CDR1 SGHTA, CDR2 FQGNSA. The V gene lost 2 bases and the J gene lost 9 bases, with 17 bases spanning the gap. This sequence was found in a man aged 18 to 29 in good health. V usage is TRBV7-2 and J usage is TRBJ1-5; unclear D gene. Sequences were obtained from blood. CDR3 bases: TGTGCCAGCAGCTTATCCCGCACTAGCACGTGGCCCCAGCATTTT. Encoded protein: CASSLSRTSTWPQHF.